The 19 T cell receptor beta chains below all came from one sample that was sequenced in a study of T cells after yellow fever vaccination. Each CDR3 protein is one row after TCRdb ran MiXCR on the 5' RACE reads. This table holds hundreds of thousands of distinct CDR3 sequences, around 13% found once. Sequencing used CD4+ T cells sorted from PBMCs, obtained 15 days after the yellow fever booster vaccination. The receptors here all came from a man between 18 and 29 years old who received the YFV17D yellow fever vaccine.

V and J are TRBV5-1 and TRBJ2-3, with TRBD1 identical over 7 bases. CDR3 length: 15 amino acids. Germline V gene sequence: CDR1 SGHRS, CDR2 YFSETQ. Germline trimming cut 4 bases from V and 6 bases from J; bases unmatched to any gene: 11. The CDR3 DNA is TGCGCCAGCAGCGATAACAGGGGCCGAGGGGATACGCAGTATTTT. This codes for CASSDNRGRGDTQYF.

V usage is TRBV6-2 or TRBV6-3 and J usage is TRBJ2-2, with a tentative D call TRBD1 (6 bases). The CDR3 spans 16 residues. CDR1 and CDR2 (germline): MNHEY, SVGEGT. The V end lost 0 bases, the J end lost 4 bases, and 12 bases lay between the germline ends. This CDR3 is CASSYSRGTSTGELFF. CDR3 nucleotide sequence: TGTGCCAGCAGTTACTCAAGGGGGACGAGCACCGGGGAGCTGTTTTTT.

This clonotype showed up many times. The V and J genes are TRBV18 and TRBJ1-4; D not certain. Germline lookup yields CDR1 KGHSH and CDR2 LQKENI. CDR3 length equals 13 residues. V lost 2 bases and J lost 5, with 6 bases in between. The CDR3 loop is CASSPGENEKLFF. CDR3 nucleotide sequence: TGTGCCAGCTCACCAGGCGAGAATGAAAAACTGTTTTTT.

The chain recombines TRBV12-3 or TRBV12-4 with TRBJ1-5, with 8 bases fitting TRBD1. CDR3 size: 16 residues. V dropped 3 bases and J dropped 5; count of bases not matched to a gene: 9. CDR3 loop: CASSFGTGHSYQPQHF. The CDR3 nucleotides read TGTGCCAGCAGTTTTGGGACAGGCCATTCCTATCAGCCCCAGCATTTT.

The CDR3 DNA is TGCGCCAGCAGCTTGGAGGTTCAGGGATTCTATGGCTACACCTTC. Translated, it gives CASSLEVQGFYGYTF. This chain uses TRBV5-1 with TRBJ1-2; weak D call: TRBD1 (5 bases). CDR1 is SGHRS, CDR2 YFSETQ, per germline. This CDR3 has 15 residues. V dropped 0 bases and J dropped 4 bases, with 13 bases sitting between them. Drawing the rest from reference TRBV5-1 and TRBJ1-2, the complete variable domain is KAGVTQTPRYLIKTRGQQVTLSCSPISGHRSVSWYQQTPGQGLQFLFEYFSETQRNKGNFPGRFSGRQFSNSRSEMNVSTLELGDSALYLCASSLEVQGFYGYTFGSGTRLTVV.

J is TRBJ2-3 and V is TRBV5-6; 9 positions match TRBD2. CDR3 length equals 16 residues. With V trimmed by 4 bases and J by 1 base, 7 bases remained unmatched. Germline CDR1 is SGHDT and CDR2 is YYEEEE. The CDR3 DNA reads as TGTGCCAGCAGCCTCCCGACTAGCGGCCGCACAGATACGCAGTATTTT. It codes for CASSLPTSGRTDTQYF.

This clonotype was recorded a few times. The J gene is TRBJ1-3, the V gene TRBV18; D is perhaps TRBD1 (6 bases). Germline values: CDR1 KGHSH, CDR2 LQKENI. The V end was cut by 4 bases, the J end by 3 bases, with 13 bases between. The CDR3 spans 15 residues. In nucleotides, the CDR3 is TGTGCCAGCTCACTCCAGGGGCAGGATGGAAACACCATATATTTT. It specifies CASSLQGQDGNTIYF.

The chain joins TRBV29-1 to TRBJ2-3, with a possible D match to TRBD2 (6 bases). The CDR3 is 13 amino acids. Between the trimmed V and J ends, which lost 4 bases and 8 bases, there was a span of 16 bases. The germline V gene encodes CDR1 SQVTM and CDR2 ANQGSEA. CDR3 DNA: TGCAGCGTTGTAGCTCCCTTCGGGGGTACGCAGTATTTT. As protein: CSVVAPFGGTQYF.

This clonotype was recorded once. The chain employs TRBV3-1 and TRBJ2-7; 7 nucleotides align to TRBD2. This CDR3 spans 13 amino acids. Germline V lookup: CDR1 LGHDT, CDR2 YNNKEL (reference sequence). J was trimmed by 6 bases and V by 3 bases; bases with no gene match: 5. CDR3 amino acids: CASSHGGGIEQYF. As DNA, the CDR3 is TGTGCCAGCAGCCATGGCGGGGGAATCGAGCAGTACTTC.

In this sample, this clonotype turned up a few times. The chain carries TRBV12-5 and TRBJ1-2; perhaps TRBD1 as D (6 bases). V gave up 1 base and J gave up 4 bases, with 10 bases separating them. The germline V gene has CDR1 LGHNT and CDR2 FRNRAP. CDR3 length: 14 amino acids. DNA of the CDR3: TGTGCTAGTGGTTTGGGACAGGAAGCCTATGGCTACACCTTC. Protein product: CASGLGQEAYGYTF.

CDR3 loop: CASSALAGLADTQYF. CDR3 bases: TGTGCCAGCAGCGCACTAGCGGGGTTAGCAGATACGCAGTATTTT. The chain uses TRBV7-2 and TRBJ2-3, with TRBD2 matching over 10 bases. The CDR3 runs to 15 residues. The J segment lost 4 bases and the V segment lost 5 bases, leaving 6 bases of the junction unmatched. Germline V gene sequence: CDR1 SGHTA, CDR2 FQGNSA.

The chain employs TRBV9 and TRBJ1-6, with 9 bases that match TRBD1. Germline V gene data show CDR1 as SGDLS and CDR2 as YYNGEE. The CDR3 runs to 16 residues. V lost 3 bases, J lost 10 bases, and 11 bases stayed unmatched. In DNA form, the CDR3 reads TGTGCCAGCAGCGAACGACCGGGACAGGGAGGATCACCCCTCCACTTT. Residues: CASSERPGQGGSPLHF.

This clonotype has just a few counts. The V and J genes are TRBV5-1 and TRBJ2-1, with 8 bases that match TRBD2. The CDR3 is made up of 15 amino acids. V gave up 0 bases and J gave up 4 bases; unmatched junction bases: 3. Germline V lookup: CDR1 SGHRS, CDR2 YFSETQ. CDR3 coding DNA: TGCGCCAGCAGCTTGGAAGCGGGGGCATACAATGAGCAGTTCTTC. Translation gives CASSLEAGAYNEQFF.

The table lists this clonotype with a few counts. This chain connects TRBV9 to TRBJ2-3, with D perhaps TRBD1 (6 bases). Germline-derived CDR1 and CDR2 are SGDLS and YYNGEE. The CDR3 spans 16 residues. V gave up 4 bases and J gave up 0 bases, with 15 bases separating them. The DNA for the CDR3 is TGTGCCAGCAGCTCAAGTGGAGGACAGAGCACAGATACGCAGTATTTT. This encodes CASSSSGGQSTDTQYF.

The chain uses TRBV5-6 and TRBJ2-1; unclear D gene. V lost 4 bases to trimming and J lost 12 bases, with 11 bases between them. This CDR3 region has 11 residues. CDR1 and CDR2 from the germline V gene are SGHDT and YYEEEE. The CDR3 spells CASSGSARQFF. DNA for the CDR3: TGTGCCAGCAGCGGGTCGGCGCGGCAGTTCTTC.

This clonotype has at least ten counts. The rearrangement uses TRBV20-1 and TRBJ2-1; D not certain. The CDR3 is made up of 11 amino acids. CDR1 DFQATT and CDR2 SNEGSKA come from the germline V gene (reference sequence). The germline V and J ends were trimmed by 0 bases and 4 bases, with 1 base remaining between them. The CDR3 reads CSAREYNEQFF. The CDR3 DNA sequence: TGCAGTGCTAGAGAATACAATGAGCAGTTCTTC.

This clonotype was observed a few times. The CDR3 DNA reads as TGCGCCAGCAGCCTGGACAGGGGCTGGGAGACCCAGTACTTC. Its translation: CASSLDRGWETQYF. This chain links TRBV5-1 with TRBJ2-5, with 9 bases that match TRBD1. Germline V gives CDR1 SGHRS, CDR2 YFSETQ. After removal of 4 bases from V and 5 bases from J, the junction contained 6 bases not matched to a gene. The CDR3 sequence is 14 residues long.

In this sample, this clonotype turned up a few times. This chain links TRBV7-2 with TRBJ1-4; D call uncertain. V was pared by 4 bases and J by 7 bases, with 10 bases between. Germline V CDR1 and CDR2: SGHTA, FQGNSA. This CDR3 comprises 13 residues. In DNA form, the CDR3 reads TGTGCCAGCAGCTCATCGGCCGCTGAAAAACTGTTTTTT. It yields the protein CASSSSAAEKLFF.

The sample holds a few counts of this clonotype. J is TRBJ2-5 and V is TRBV5-1; D remains unclear. This CDR3 region has 15 residues. V lost 6 bases and J lost 4, with 19 bases in between. Germline CDR1 and CDR2: SGHRS and YFSETQ. In DNA, the CDR3 is TGCGCCAGCACGCCGGTCACCTCCCCCACAGAGACCCAGTACTTC. It codes for CASTPVTSPTETQYF.